One and the same sample provided the 30 T cell receptor beta chains below, sequenced in a study of blood T cell repertoires in COVID-19. Assay used: immunoSEQ multiplex PCR; TCRdb lists only in-frame clones, some missing. The sample lists 250,000 to 300,000 clones, 85% to 90% occurring once. Source material: peripheral blood. These receptor sequences come from a man between 18 and 29 years old with active or convalescent COVID-19.

The V and J genes are TRBV4-3 and TRBJ2-5, with D perhaps TRBD1 (6 bases). V was trimmed by 1 base and J by 5 bases, leaving 20 bases between them. The CDR3 is made up of 17 amino acids. The germline V gene has CDR1 LGHNA and CDR2 YSLEER. The CDR3 DNA follows: TGCGCCAGCAGCCAAGGAGGGCCAGGGGTCGTAGAGGAGACCCAGTACTTC. Its translation: CASSQGGPGVVEETQYF.

The genes are TRBV7-9 and TRBJ2-7; 8 bases fit TRBD2. The V gene end was trimmed by 7 bases and the J gene end by 3 bases; junction bases not matched to a gene: 5. The germline gives CDR1 SEHNR, CDR2 FQNEAQ (reference sequence). This CDR3 contains 13 residues. CDR3 sequence (DNA): TGTGCCAGCACCACTAGCGGAGTCTACGAGCAGTACTTC. It codes for CASTTSGVYEQYF.

The rearrangement uses TRBV9 and TRBJ2-1; 10 nucleotides match TRBD2. With V trimmed by 0 bases and J by 7 bases, 4 bases remained unmatched. This CDR3 spans 15 amino acids. CDR1 is SGDLS and CDR2 is YYNGEE in the germline V gene. As DNA, the CDR3 is TGTGCCAGCAGCGTAGACAGCGGGGGGGCAAATGAGCAGTTCTTC. This sequence encodes CASSVDSGGANEQFF.

The chain carries TRBV6-5 and TRBJ1-1; TRBD1 aligns across 7 bases. The CDR3 consists of 11 residues. J lost 12 bases, V lost 8 bases, and 9 bases had no gene match. Germline-derived CDR1 and CDR2 are MNHEY and SVGAGI. Written as DNA, the CDR3 is TGTGCCAGCCTTGGGGACAGATGGACTTTCTTT. It is translated as CASLGDRWTFF.

The J gene is TRBJ1-4, the V gene TRBV24-1; D gene unclear. The CDR3 is 12 residues long. Germline V lookup: CDR1 KGHDR, CDR2 SFDVKD. The ends were cut back, 4 bases at V and 4 bases at J, with 3 bases in the middle. CDR3 protein: CATSDNNEKLFF. The CDR3 nucleotides read TGTGCCACCAGTGACAATAATGAAAAACTGTTTTTT.

This clone was observed a few times. The DNA of the CDR3 is TGTGCCAGCAGGACCCAGACAGGGGGCGGTCAGCCCCAGCATTTT. Its translation: CASRTQTGGGQPQHF. The V and J genes are TRBV2 and TRBJ1-5, with TRBD1 identical over 10 bases. Trimming cost V 6 bases and J 6 bases; bases outside gene matches: 8. Germline V gene data show CDR1 as SNHLY and CDR2 as FYNNEI. This CDR3 spans 15 amino acids.

V is TRBV19 and J is TRBJ2-7; the match to TRBD2 covers 7 bases. The germline gives CDR1 LNHDA, CDR2 SQIVND (reference sequence). With 5 bases clipped from V and 2 bases from J, the junction kept 9 bases outside the gene matches. CDR3 length: 15 amino acids. CDR3 nucleotides: TGTGCCAGTAGTTATTCCGGGAGGTGGCCCTACGAGCAGTACTTC. Translating it yields CASSYSGRWPYEQYF.

The chain recombines TRBV7-9 with TRBJ2-5; tentatively, D is TRBD2 (5 bases). Germline CDR1 and CDR2: SEHNR and FQNEAQ (reference sequence). The V gene lost 5 bases and the J gene lost 1 base, with 17 bases spanning the gap. This CDR3 has 16 amino acids. CDR3 bases: TGTGCCAGCAGCCCTATCCGGGATGTCCCCCAAGAGACCCAGTACTTC. It specifies CASSPIRDVPQETQYF.

V is TRBV5-1 and J is TRBJ2-5; tentatively, D is TRBD2 (6 bases). Germline V gene data show CDR1 as SGHRS and CDR2 as YFSETQ. V lost 3 bases, J lost 7 bases, and 7 bases lay in between. The CDR3 contains 11 residues. The CDR3 region is CASSSGATQYF. The CDR3 nucleotides are TGCGCCAGCAGCTCGGGAGCGACCCAGTACTTC.

V usage is TRBV13 and J usage is TRBJ1-1; no clear D gene. CDR3 length: 16 amino acids. V lost 0 bases to trimming and J lost 5 bases, with 16 bases between them. Looked up from germline, CDR1 is PRHDT and CDR2 is FYEKMQ (reference sequence). The CDR3 nucleotides are TGTGCCAGCAGCTTAGGAAGTAGTTGGGTCAGGACTGAAGCTTTCTTT. This codes for CASSLGSSWVRTEAFF.

This clone came up a few times. The chain employs TRBV5-1 and TRBJ1-4, with 11 bases lining up with TRBD1. The ends lost 6 bases at V and 1 base at J; junction bases unmatched: 26. The CDR3 runs to 23 residues. Germline V gene lookup returns CDR1 SGHRS and CDR2 YFSETQ. The CDR3 DNA sequence: TGCGCCAGCACTACTCTTTGGCCGCCCGGCCGGGACAGGGGGGAACTAACTAATGAAAAACTGTTTTTT. It is translated as CASTTLWPPGRDRGELTNEKLFF.

The chain joins TRBV19 to TRBJ1-4; no clear D. Germline V gene sequence: CDR1 LNHDA, CDR2 SQIVND (reference sequence). The ends were cut back, 4 bases at V and 8 bases at J, with 14 bases in the middle. The CDR3 loop spans 14 amino acids. CDR3 nucleotide sequence: TGTGCCAGTAGTAGCCTCAGGTTTGACGAAAAACTGTTTTTT. Translating gives CASSSLRFDEKLFF.

The chain carries TRBV19 and TRBJ2-1; D is unresolved. The CDR3 extends over 19 amino acids. Per germline, CDR1 LNHDA and CDR2 SQIVND (reference sequence). Between the trimmed V and J ends, which lost 6 bases and 0 bases, there was a span of 24 bases. The CDR3 sequence is CASSGVINRPPSSYNEQFF. As DNA, the CDR3 is TGTGCCAGTAGCGGAGTGATAAACCGACCCCCTAGCTCCTACAATGAGCAGTTCTTC.

The chain is built from TRBV11-3 and TRBJ2-2; D not resolved. The CDR3 loop spans 13 amino acids. The germline V gene encodes CDR1 SGHNT and CDR2 YENEEA. Trimming pared 3 bases from V and 6 bases from J, leaving 8 bases between. The CDR3 loop reads CASSFIEAGELFF. The CDR3 region has the DNA TGTGCCAGCAGCTTTATCGAGGCCGGGGAGCTGTTTTTT.

The chain employs TRBV5-6 and TRBJ1-1, with 7 positions matching TRBD1. Germline CDR1 SGHDT, CDR2 YYEEEE. V lost 2 bases, J lost 1 base, and 5 bases stayed unmatched. The CDR3 has 15 residues. The CDR3 bases are TGTGCCAGCAGCTTCCGGACAGGCCGGAACACTGAAGCTTTCTTT. It specifies CASSFRTGRNTEAFF.

This clone was seen a handful of times. The rearrangement links TRBV19 to TRBJ2-3; TRBD1 is a possible D gene (5 bases). CDR1 and CDR2 (germline): LNHDA, SQIVND (reference sequence). The V end lost 5 bases, the J end lost 0 bases, and 12 bases lay between the germline ends. The CDR3 length is 15 residues. CDR3 loop: CASSSRAGSTDTQYF. CDR3 sequence (DNA): TGTGCCAGTAGTTCAAGAGCAGGGAGCACAGATACGCAGTATTTT.

J is TRBJ1-3 and V is TRBV18; the match to TRBD1 covers 11 bases. The germline CDR1 and CDR2 sequences are KGHSH and LQKENI. The trim removed 3 bases at V and 2 bases at J, leaving 6 bases unmatched. This CDR3 region has 17 residues. Written as DNA, the CDR3 is TGTGCCAGCTCACCGCGGGGACAGGGGGTTCCTGGAAACACCATATATTTT. Encoded protein: CASSPRGQGVPGNTIYF.

The rearrangement joins TRBV5-8 to TRBJ1-2; TRBD1 might be the D (6 bases). Trimming removed 3 bases from V and 1 base from J, with 13 bases in between. Germline values: CDR1 SGHTS, CDR2 YDEGEE. The CDR3 is 15 residues long. The CDR3 bases are TGTGCCAGCAGCTCCCGGGACACTATTAACTATGGCTACACCTTC. Its translation is CASSSRDTINYGYTF.

The chain has TRBV7-2 and TRBJ2-2; D perhaps matches TRBD1 (5 bases). Germline V lookup: CDR1 SGHTA, CDR2 FQGNSA. There are 14 residues in the CDR3. Between the trimmed V and J ends, which lost 2 bases and 7 bases, there was a span of 11 bases. In DNA form, the CDR3 reads TGTGCCAGCAGCTTACGCAGGGCAGGCGGGGAGCTGTTTTTT. Translated: CASSLRRAGGELFF. Combining the CDR3 with reference TRBV7-2 and TRBJ2-2 gives the whole variable domain GAGVSQSPSNKVTEKGKDVELRCDPISGHTALYWYRQSLGQGLEFLIYFQGNSAPDKSGLPSDRFSAERTGGSVSTLTIQRTQQEDSAVYLCASSLRRAGGELFFGEGSRLTVL.

CDR3 loop: CASSFTGSIQYF. The CDR3 DNA follows: TGTGCCAGCAGCTTTACAGGGAGCATTCAGTACTTC. The chain has TRBV12-3 or TRBV12-4 and TRBJ2-4; weak D call: TRBD1 (6 bases). Trimming cost V 6 bases and J 9 bases, with 12 bases left between them. The CDR3 has 12 residues.

As DNA, the CDR3 is TGTGCCAGCAGTTACTCGGCCGGACAGGGTTATGAAAAACTGTTTTTT. Its translation: CASSYSAGQGYEKLFF. V gene TRBV6-5 combines with J gene TRBJ1-4; 8 positions match TRBD1. The CDR3 has 16 residues. The V segment lost 0 bases and the J segment 6 bases; nucleotides outside the gene matches: 6. Germline assignment: CDR1 MNHEY and CDR2 SVGAGI.

The rearrangement links TRBV3-1 (or the pseudogene TRBV3-2) to TRBJ2-3, with 8 bases identical to TRBD2. J lost 4 bases, V lost 8 bases, and 5 bases had no gene match. The CDR3 loop spans 13 amino acids. Per germline, CDR1 LGHDT and CDR2 YNNKEL (reference sequence). CDR3 coding DNA: TGTGCCAGCGCCCGGGGGGGCTCAGATACGCAGTATTTT. This gives the protein CASARGGSDTQYF.

This clone was counted a few times. The V call is TRBV5-1, the J call TRBJ1-5; 7 bases fit TRBD1. The CDR3 length is 15 residues. The germline CDR1 and CDR2 sequences are SGHRS and YFSETQ. V gave up 1 base and J gave up 1 base; unmatched junction bases: 2. CDR3 bases: TGCGCCAGCAGCTTGACAGGGGACAGCAATCAGCCCCAGCATTTT. Its translation: CASSLTGDSNQPQHF. The full variable domain, with the rest looked up from reference TRBV5-1 and TRBJ1-5, is KAGVTQTPRYLIKTRGQQVTLSCSPISGHRSVSWYQQTPGQGLQFLFEYFSETQRNKGNFPGRFSGRQFSNSRSEMNVSTLELGDSALYLCASSLTGDSNQPQHFGDGTRLSIL.

This rearrangement joins TRBV18 to TRBJ2-7; TRBD1 matches 9 bases. From germline, CDR1 is KGHSH and CDR2 LQKENI. With V trimmed by 4 bases and J by 7 bases, 11 bases remained unmatched. This CDR3 spans 15 amino acids. CDR3 region: CASSLSTGGADEQYF. The CDR3 bases are TGTGCCAGCTCACTTTCCACAGGGGGCGCGGATGAGCAGTACTTC.

This CDR3 is CATSDGTVKGYGYTF. The DNA for the CDR3 is TGTGCCACCAGCGATGGGACAGTGAAAGGGTATGGCTACACCTTC. The gene calls are TRBV24-1 and TRBJ1-2, with 7 nucleotides matching TRBD1. This CDR3 contains 15 residues. The V segment lost 7 bases and the J segment 5 bases; nucleotides outside the gene matches: 12. From germline, CDR1 is KGHDR and CDR2 SFDVKD.

The V gene is TRBV6-6, the J gene TRBJ1-2; tentatively, D is TRBD1 (5 bases). The CDR3 totals 11 residues. V was pared by 2 bases and J by 8 bases, with 6 bases between. Germline V CDR1 and CDR2: MNHNY, SVGAGI (reference sequence). The CDR3 sequence is CASSYRGGYTF. DNA of the CDR3: TGTGCCAGCAGTTACCGGGGGGGCTACACCTTC.

Notes on this clone: The sample holds other DNA sequences that translate to the same CDR3. The V gene is TRBV5-1, the J gene TRBJ1-6; 7 bases agree with TRBD1. V was pared by 4 bases and J by 7 bases, with 5 bases of the junction left unmatched. The CDR3 has 14 residues. Germline-derived CDR1 and CDR2 are SGHRS and YFSETQ. The CDR3 DNA is TGCGCCAGCAGCCAGGGACAGATAAATTCACCCCTCCACTTT. It codes for CASSQGQINSPLHF. The whole variable domain, remainder taken from reference TRBV5-1 and TRBJ1-6, is KAGVTQTPRYLIKTRGQQVTLSCSPISGHRSVSWYQQTPGQGLQFLFEYFSETQRNKGNFPGRFSGRQFSNSRSEMNVSTLELGDSALYLCASSQGQINSPLHFGNGTRLTVT.

V gene TRBV7-9 combines with J gene TRBJ2-3; 9 bases line up with TRBD1. CDR3 size: 17 residues. Germline V gene sequence: CDR1 SEHNR, CDR2 FQNEAQ (reference sequence). The trim removed 5 bases at V and 6 bases at J, leaving 15 bases unmatched. CDR3 loop: CASSAKPRGQGLDTQYF. In nucleotides, the CDR3 is TGTGCCAGCAGCGCCAAGCCCCGCGGACAGGGGTTGGATACGCAGTATTTT.

This clone was seen only a few times. V gene TRBV12-2 combines with J gene TRBJ1-2; the DNA was not used to check the table's D call, TRBD1. TRBV12-2 is a recognized pseudogene. This CDR3 is built from 16 residues. The CDR3 bases are TGTGCAAGTCGCCCATATTCAGGGCGTTTTAACTATGGCTACACCTTC. The encoded protein is CASRPYSGRFNYGYTF.

This rearrangement joins TRBV19 to TRBJ2-1, with D possibly TRBD2 on 9 matching bases. Between the trimmed V and J ends, which lost 6 bases and 4 bases, there was a span of 19 bases. The CDR3 length is 16 residues. The V gene's germline CDR1 is LNHDA and CDR2 SQIVND (reference sequence). The CDR3 here is CASSTGGLAGYNEQFF. The CDR3 DNA follows: TGTGCCAGTAGCACAGGGGGGCTAGCGGGGTACAATGAGCAGTTCTTC.